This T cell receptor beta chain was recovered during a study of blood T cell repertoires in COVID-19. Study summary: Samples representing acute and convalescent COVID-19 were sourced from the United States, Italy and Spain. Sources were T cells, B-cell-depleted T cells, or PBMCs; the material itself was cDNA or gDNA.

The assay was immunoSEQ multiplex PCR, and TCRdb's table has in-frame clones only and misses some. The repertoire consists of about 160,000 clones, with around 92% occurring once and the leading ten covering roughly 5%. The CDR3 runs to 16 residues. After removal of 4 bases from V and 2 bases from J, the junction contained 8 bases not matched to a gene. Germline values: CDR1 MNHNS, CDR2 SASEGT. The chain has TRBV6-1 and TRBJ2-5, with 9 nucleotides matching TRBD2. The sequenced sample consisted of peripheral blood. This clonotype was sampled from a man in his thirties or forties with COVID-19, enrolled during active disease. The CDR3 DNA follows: TGTGCCAGCAGTGGTGGTAGCCTAGCGGGGCAAGAGACCCAGTACTTC. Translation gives CASSGGSLAGQETQYF.